This TCR beta chain stems from a study of coeliac disease. Sequencing used immunoSEQ multiplex PCR; TCRdb keeps in-frame clones, though not all of them. This sample yields about 2,200 clones, of which roughly 61% are seen a single time; 9% to 9.5% belongs to the top ten. The CDR3 totals 14 residues. J was trimmed by 12 bases and V by 5 bases; bases with no gene match: 15. CDR1 and CDR2 from the germline V gene are SEHNR and FQNEAQ (reference sequence). Sequences were obtained from lamina propria lymphocytes from the gut. This sequence originates from a woman under 40 with active celiac disease. The J gene is TRBJ1-2, the V gene TRBV7-9; 7 nucleotides agree with TRBD1. DNA for the CDR3: TGTGCCAGCAGCCCCCGGTCCGGGACAGTTGTAGACACCTTC. It specifies CASSPRSGTVVDTF.